This T cell receptor (beta chain) was documented in a study of T cells in Graves' hyperthyroidism and ophthalmopathy. Amplified TCR beta CDR3 regions came from RNA transcripts. RT-PCR in the first round (using the HTBI primer set) targeted the TCR CDR3. Each CDR3 protein is one row after TCRdb ran MiXCR on the multiplex PCR reads. The sample holds roughly 570,000 distinct CDR3 sequences, about half seen once. This clonotype was seen many times. Trimming cost V 8 bases and J 4 bases; bases outside gene matches: 5. CDR1 and CDR2 from the germline V gene are MDHEN and SYDVKM. This CDR3 spans 12 amino acids.

Sequenced input: peripheral blood or thyroid tissue (not recorded which). The source is an adult woman with Graves' disease, either hyperthyroidism or ophthalmopathy (not recorded which). The chain carries TRBV28 and TRBJ2-7; 7 nucleotides match TRBD1. The CDR3 protein is CASVGQAYEQYF. Here the CDR3 DNA reads TGTGCCAGCGTTGGACAGGCTTACGAGCAGTACTTC.